This TCR beta chain is drawn from a study of blood T cells in healthy people across ages. Study background: Template switching caught about one barcoded beta molecule for each two T cells. Overall study findings and caveats: Since the PBMCs were unsorted, naive and antigen-experienced cells could not be conclusively compared. Getting older went along with TCR beta diversity per million T cells dropping roughly linearly.

Of note for this clonotype: Its specificity is unknown.

For the second PCR, which ran for roughly 6 to 12 cycles, a sample-barcoded 5' primer and a J-beta primer mix were used. Every sample produced at least 2.5 million CDR3-containing paired-end reads. TCRdb redid the calling of the 5' RACE reads with MiXCR, one entry per CDR3 protein. The data contain fewer than 900,000 distinct CDR3 sequences, around 40% of them singletons. The V gene lost 4 bases and the J gene lost 1 base, with 10 bases spanning the gap. The CDR3 length is 14 residues. In germline, CDR1 is LGHDT, CDR2 YNNKEL (reference sequence). The origin of this receptor is a woman aged 55-70 years in good health. Specimen: blood. This sequence joins TRBV3-1 and TRBJ1-2; weak D call: TRBD1 (5 bases). Here the CDR3 reads CASSLADSNYGYTF. DNA for the CDR3: TGTGCCAGCAGCCTTGCTGACAGTAACTATGGCTACACCTTC.